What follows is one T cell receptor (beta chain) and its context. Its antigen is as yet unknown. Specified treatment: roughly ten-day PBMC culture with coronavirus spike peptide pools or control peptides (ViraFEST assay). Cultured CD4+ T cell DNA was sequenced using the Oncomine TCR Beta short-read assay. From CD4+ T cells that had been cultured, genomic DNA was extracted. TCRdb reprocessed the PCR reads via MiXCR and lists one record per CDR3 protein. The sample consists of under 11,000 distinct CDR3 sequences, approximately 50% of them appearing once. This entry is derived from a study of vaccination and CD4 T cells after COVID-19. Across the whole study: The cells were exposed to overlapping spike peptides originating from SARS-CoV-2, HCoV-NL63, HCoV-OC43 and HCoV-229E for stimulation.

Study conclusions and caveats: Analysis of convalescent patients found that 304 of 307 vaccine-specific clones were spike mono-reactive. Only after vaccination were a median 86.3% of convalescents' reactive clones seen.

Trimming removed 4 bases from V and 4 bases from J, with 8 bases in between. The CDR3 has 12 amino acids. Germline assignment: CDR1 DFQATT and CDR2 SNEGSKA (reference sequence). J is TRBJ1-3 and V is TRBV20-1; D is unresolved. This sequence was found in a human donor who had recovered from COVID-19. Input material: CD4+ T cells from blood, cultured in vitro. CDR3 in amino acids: CSATPPGNTIYF. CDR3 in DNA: TGCAGTGCTACCCCCCCGGGAAACACCATATATTTT.